Presented here are 7 T cell receptor beta chains from one specimen sequenced in a study of T cell responses to AZD1222 COVID-19 vaccine. Clones were read by immunoSEQ multiplex PCR, and TCRdb kept only the in-frame ones, dropping some. The sample has roughly 150,000 clones, about nine tenths seen once. The sample here was peripheral blood, taken on day 0 of AZD1222 vaccination. The receptors were sampled from an adult in good health.

The V and J genes are TRBV15 and TRBJ2-7; D gene unclear. The CDR3 has 15 amino acids. Per the germline V gene, CDR1 is LNHNV and CDR2 is YYDKDF (reference sequence). Trimming shortened V by 0 bases and J by 5 bases, and 14 bases separated the two germline ends. The CDR3 bases are TGTGCCACCAGCAGAGATCCAAGCAGTTTCGACGAGCAGTACTTC. Residues: CATSRDPSSFDEQYF.

This chain joins TRBV7-9 and TRBJ2-2; no firm D call. This CDR3 is 13 amino acids long. The V gene lost 5 bases and the J gene lost 7 bases, with 11 bases spanning the gap. Per the germline V gene, CDR1 is SEHNR and CDR2 is FQNEAQ (reference sequence). DNA of the CDR3: TGTGCCAGCAGCCACGAGCTGCACGGGGAGCTGTTTTTT. It translates to CASSHELHGELFF.

The V and J genes are TRBV11-2 and TRBJ1-2; perhaps TRBD1 as D (6 bases). The CDR3 covers 14 residues. Deletions cut 1 base from V and 8 bases from J, with 14 bases between. CDR1 and CDR2 (germline): SGHAT, FQNNGV. CDR3 DNA sequence: TGTGCCAGCAGCTTAGTGATACAGGGCGGAGGCTACACCTTC. It encodes CASSLVIQGGGYTF.

V and J are TRBV9 and TRBJ2-1; D call uncertain. From germline, CDR1 is SGDLS and CDR2 YYNGEE. The CDR3 spans 12 residues. Trimming took off 1 base at V and 9 bases at J, with 8 bases between the two ends. In DNA form, the CDR3 reads TGTGCCAGCAGCGTAACCCCCGGTGAGCAGTTCTTC. It encodes CASSVTPGEQFF.

The chain employs TRBV2 and TRBJ1-6; a possible D gene is TRBD1 (6 bases). Germline CDR1 reads SNHLY; CDR2 reads FYNNEI. V was cut by 4 bases and J by 8 bases, with 18 bases left in between. The CDR3 has 16 amino acids. DNA for the CDR3: TGTGCCAGCAGTGCCGACAGGCCTAGGGCGGATTCACCCCTCCACTTT. This gives the protein CASSADRPRADSPLHF.

Regarding this clone: The same CDR3 is also encoded by other DNA sequences in this sample. The chain carries TRBV7-2 and TRBJ1-1; D not certain. CDR1 and CDR2 (germline): SGHTA, FQGNSA. This CDR3 has 11 amino acids. V lost 1 base and J 5 bases, leaving 2 bases between the germline ends. CDR3 DNA: TGTGCCAGCAGCTTAGTGACTGAAGCTTTCTTT. Its translation is CASSLVTEAFF.

This chain joins TRBV7-2 and TRBJ2-7; TRBD2 matches at 12 bases. The CDR3 has 17 amino acids. The germline CDR1 and CDR2 sequences are SGHTA and FQGNSA. The J segment lost 4 bases and the V segment lost 2 bases, leaving 9 bases of the junction unmatched. The CDR3 DNA is TGTGCCAGCAGCTTAAAAGTACAACTAGCGGGAGGATACGAGCAGTACTTC. Translated, it gives CASSLKVQLAGGYEQYF.